The 8 T cell receptor beta chains presented below share a single source sample, sequenced in a study of cytomegalovirus exposure and HLA in healthy donors. The PCR had 60 Vbeta and 13 Jbeta primers. This table comes from immunoSEQ multiplex PCR, and its TCRdb copy is limited to in-frame clones, with some not included. The sample lists about 190,000 clones, almost 75% occurring once. Sequencing was performed on PBMCs. These receptors originate from a woman in her twenties or thirties in good health and CMV-seropositive.

This clone has more than one count but fewer than ten. The rearrangement links TRBV5-1 to TRBJ2-7; 11 positions agree with TRBD1. Per the germline V gene, CDR1 is SGHRS and CDR2 is YFSETQ. V gave up 4 bases and J gave up 4 bases; unmatched junction bases: 10. CDR3 length equals 16 residues. The chain's CDR3 is CASSGSSGTGGYEQYF. CDR3 nucleotides: TGCGCCAGCAGCGGCTCCTCCGGGACAGGGGGGTACGAGCAGTACTTC. Complete variable domain (other parts from reference TRBV5-1 and TRBJ2-7): KAGVTQTPRYLIKTRGQQVTLSCSPISGHRSVSWYQQTPGQGLQFLFEYFSETQRNKGNFPGRFSGRQFSNSRSEMNVSTLELGDSALYLCASSGSSGTGGYEQYFGPGTRLTVT.

The chain carries TRBV5-4 and TRBJ1-1; no clear D gene. The germline V gene has CDR1 SGHNT and CDR2 YYREEE (reference sequence). With 4 bases removed from V and 11 bases from J, the gap between germline ends came to 21 bases. The CDR3 has 14 residues. CDR3 sequence reads: CASSPGGLSGQAFF. In nucleotides, the CDR3 is TGTGCCAGCAGCCCCGGAGGCCTTTCCGGGCAGGCTTTCTTT.

The V and J genes are TRBV6-4 and TRBJ2-2; 7 positions match TRBD2. This CDR3 is built from 14 residues. Germline values: CDR1 MRHNA, CDR2 SNTAGT. With 5 bases clipped from V and 5 bases from J, the junction kept 5 bases outside the gene matches. CDR3: CASSHDSGTGELFF. The DNA of the CDR3 is TGTGCCAGCAGTCATGATAGCGGGACCGGGGAGCTGTTTTTT.

Here the CDR3 DNA reads TGCGCCAGCAGCTTGGGGTCATCCTACGAGCAGTACTTC. It is translated as CASSLGSSYEQYF. The chain has TRBV5-1 and TRBJ2-5; D is uncertain. The J call may not be correct, given that the DNA end is closer to TRBJ2-7. CDR1 and CDR2 from the germline V gene are SGHRS and YFSETQ. The CDR3 is 13 amino acids.

The chain employs TRBV27 and TRBJ2-3; D ambiguous. The CDR3 length is 14 residues. Per the germline V gene, CDR1 is MNHEY and CDR2 is SMNVEV (reference sequence). The V and J ends lost 4 bases and 4 bases respectively, with 12 bases between them. The CDR3 loop is CASSYSPYADTQYF. CDR3 nucleotide sequence: TGTGCCAGCAGTTACTCCCCATACGCAGATACGCAGTATTTT.

The rearrangement joins TRBV5-4 to TRBJ2-1; 7 nucleotides agree with TRBD1. The CDR3 length is 13 residues. After removal of 4 bases from V and 5 bases from J, the junction contained 3 bases not matched to a gene. Germline V lookup: CDR1 SGHNT, CDR2 YYREEE (reference sequence). The CDR3 coding sequence is TGTGCCAGCAGCGTAGACAGGGACAATGAGCAGTTCTTC. Its translation is CASSVDRDNEQFF.

The V call is TRBV5-1, the J call TRBJ2-2, with 8 nucleotides matching TRBD1. From germline, CDR1 is SGHRS and CDR2 YFSETQ. CDR3 length: 15 residues. The V and J ends lost 5 bases and 2 bases, in that order; junction bases with no gene match: 5. CDR3 coding DNA: TGCGCCAGCAGACCCGGGACAGGTAACACCGGGGAGCTGTTTTTT. This encodes CASRPGTGNTGELFF.

This clone was observed a handful of times. V is TRBV5-1 and J is TRBJ2-5; 9 bases are a match to TRBD2. TRBJ2-7 matches the DNA end more closely, so the J call is doubtful. The CDR3 contains 14 residues. Germline V CDR1 and CDR2: SGHRS, YFSETQ. CDR3 nucleotide sequence: TGCGCCAGCAGCTTGGGTAGCGGGGGCTACGAGCAGTACTTC. Translation: CASSLGSGGYEQYF.